This T cell receptor (beta chain) was observed in a study of identical twins. TCRdb called the 5' RACE reads again in MiXCR, with one record for every CDR3 protein. The sample shows roughly 720,000 distinct CDR3 sequences, about 20% of them seen only once. Study-wide results and limits: Twins' surplus sharing was weaker for beta out-of-frame sequences. Cord blood beta clonotypes that were abundant carried fewer insertions, and memory repertoires showed no such trend.

This clonotype was found once. Its antigen is not known. The V end lost 5 bases, the J end lost 8 bases, and 21 bases lay between the germline ends. The CDR3 extends over 15 amino acids. CDR1 is SEHNR, CDR2 FQNEAQ, per germline (reference sequence). These same records also appear under a second study, on T cells expressing NK-cell markers.

Source material: PBMCs. The sequence derives from a woman aged 18-29 years in good health. This chain joins TRBV7-9 and TRBJ1-2; D is possibly TRBD1 (6 bases). The chain's CDR3 is CASSPNGRGARGYTF. DNA of the CDR3: TGTGCCAGCAGCCCGAACGGACGGGGGGCGAGGGGCTACACCTTC.